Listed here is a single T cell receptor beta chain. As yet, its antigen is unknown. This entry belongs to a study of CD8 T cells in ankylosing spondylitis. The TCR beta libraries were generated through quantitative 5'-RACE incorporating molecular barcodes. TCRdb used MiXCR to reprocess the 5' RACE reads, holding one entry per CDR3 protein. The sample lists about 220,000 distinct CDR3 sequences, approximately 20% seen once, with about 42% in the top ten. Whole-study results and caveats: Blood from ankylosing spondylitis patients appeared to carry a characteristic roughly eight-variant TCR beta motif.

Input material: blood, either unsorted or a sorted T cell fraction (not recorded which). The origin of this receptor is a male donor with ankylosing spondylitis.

DNA of the CDR3: TGTGCCAGCAGCTTAGGAGGGGGTATCACCGGGGAGCTGTTTTTT. As protein: CASSLGGGITGELFF. The chain couples TRBV13 to TRBJ2-2; the D gene is possibly TRBD1 (6 bases). In germline, CDR1 is PRHDT, CDR2 FYEKMQ (reference sequence). The CDR3 loop spans 15 amino acids. Between the trimmed V and J ends, which lost 0 bases and 4 bases, there was a span of 9 bases. Drawing the rest from reference TRBV13 and TRBJ2-2, the complete variable domain is AAGVIQSPRHLIKEKRETATLKCYPIPRHDTVYWYQQGPGQDPQFLISFYEKMQSDKGSIPDRFSAQQFSDYHSELNMSSLELGDSALYFCASSLGGGITGELFFGEGSRLTVL.